What follows are 19 T cell receptor beta chains derived from one specimen sequenced in a study of blood T cell repertoires in COVID-19. Produced via immunoSEQ multiplex PCR; TCRdb's table is partial and in-frame only. The repertoire includes roughly 250,000 clones, roughly 80% of them detected once, and about 6.3% sits in the top ten. Material: peripheral blood. Receptor source: a woman aged 55 to 70 with active or convalescent COVID-19.

In its sample, this clone was seen once. This chain connects TRBV28 to TRBJ1-1, with D uncertain. V lost 4 bases and J 1 base, leaving 13 bases between the germline ends. The CDR3 covers 15 residues. Germline V lookup: CDR1 MDHEN, CDR2 SYDVKM. CDR3 bases: TGTGCCAGCAGTTGGTATGCGGATTCGAACACTGAAGCTTTCTTT. As protein: CASSWYADSNTEAFF.

On this clone: Other DNA variants within this sample encode the same CDR3. The CDR3 reads CASSYRGGGQPQHF. The CDR3, as DNA: TGTGCCAGCAGTTACAGGGGGGGTGGGCAGCCCCAGCATTTT. The chain carries TRBV6-5 and TRBJ1-5; a weak D match, TRBD1 (6 bases). CDR3 length equals 14 residues. Looked up from germline, CDR1 is MNHEY and CDR2 is SVGAGI. The ends were cut back, 2 bases at V and 7 bases at J, with 12 bases in the middle.

The CDR3 spells CASGPSGFGTQYF. Here the CDR3 DNA reads TGTGCCAGCGGGCCCTCGGGGTTCGGTACGCAGTATTTT. This rearrangement joins TRBV27 to TRBJ2-3; TRBD2 is a possible D gene (5 bases). CDR3 length: 13 residues. Between the trimmed V and J ends, which lost 8 bases and 8 bases, there was a span of 17 bases. Germline CDR1 is MNHEY and CDR2 is SMNVEV (reference sequence).

About this clone itself: The conserved phenylalanine or tryptophan normally closing the CDR3 is absent here, so this likely arose from a read error. The DNA is left out, because the CDR3 cannot be placed on it with certainty; the CDR3 is given as TCRdb lists it. The rearrangement links TRBV28 to TRBJ1-2. 10 amino acids form the CDR3, both terminal residues included. Looked up from germline, CDR1 is MDHEN and CDR2 is SYDVKM. Here the CDR3 reads CASGTGTRSL.

The rearrangement uses TRBV4-1 and TRBJ1-1, with D possibly being TRBD1 (5 bases). Germline V gives CDR1 MGHRA, CDR2 YSYEKL. The CDR3 extends over 15 amino acids. Trimming removed 1 base at V and 3 bases at J, with 12 bases between. Written as DNA, the CDR3 is TGCGCCAGCAGCCAAGGGAGCCAGGGCTACACTGAAGCTTTCTTT. It codes for CASSQGSQGYTEAFF.

This clone was picked up a small number of times. The CDR3, as DNA: TGTGCCAGCAGTTTCAATGGCAGGGTGGACACCGGGGAGCTGTTTTTT. Translated, it gives CASSFNGRVDTGELFF. J is TRBJ2-2 and V is TRBV27; D possibly corresponds to TRBD1 (5 bases). CDR1 is MNHEY, CDR2 SMNVEV, per germline (reference sequence). Between the trimmed V and J ends, which lost 3 bases and 3 bases, there was a span of 14 bases. The CDR3 extends over 16 amino acids.

This CDR3 is CASSLSGVEDTQYF. CDR3 in DNA: TGTGCCAGCAGCTTAAGCGGGGTAGAGGATACGCAGTATTTT. V is TRBV7-8 and J is TRBJ2-3; 7 nucleotides agree with TRBD2. This CDR3 spans 14 amino acids. Germline CDR1 is SGHVS and CDR2 is FQNEAQ. J was trimmed by 6 bases and V by 2 bases; bases with no gene match: 5.

The V call is TRBV6-5, the J call TRBJ2-7; 7 bases agree with TRBD1. The CDR3 loop spans 14 amino acids. Germline CDR1 reads MNHEY; CDR2 reads SVGAGI. V lost 7 bases and J lost 3; bases outside the gene matches: 9. CDR3 sequence reads: CASTIDRVYYEQYF. The CDR3 DNA reads as TGTGCCAGCACCATTGACAGGGTCTACTACGAGCAGTACTTC.

The rearrangement links TRBV18 to TRBJ2-1; 11 nucleotides line up with TRBD2. Unmatched junction bases numbered 6, after V lost 3 bases and J lost 8 bases. The CDR3 totals 15 residues. Germline V gives CDR1 KGHSH, CDR2 LQKENI. In nucleotides, the CDR3 is TGTGCCAGCTCACCCCCGGTAGCGGGGGGGTATGAGCAGTTCTTC. Translation gives CASSPPVAGGYEQFF.

The chain links TRBV6-2 or TRBV6-3 to TRBJ2-5; D gene ambiguous. Germline CDR1 reads MNHEY; CDR2 reads SVGEGT. Trimming left V 4 bases short and J 4 bases short, with 7 bases between. The CDR3 contains 12 residues. The CDR3 DNA sequence: TGTGCCAGCAGTTTACTCACAGAGACCCAGTACTTC. It yields the protein CASSLLTETQYF.

This clone was counted a single time. The V and J genes are TRBV13 and TRBJ2-1; D may be TRBD2 (5 bases). Germline V gene lookup returns CDR1 PRHDT and CDR2 FYEKMQ (reference sequence). Between the trimmed V and J ends, which lost 5 bases and 10 bases, there was a span of 15 bases. The CDR3 totals 13 residues. Here the CDR3 reads CASSPDGPGEQFF. The CDR3 DNA sequence: TGTGCCAGCAGCCCGGACGGCCCGGGGGAGCAGTTCTTC.

The chain combines TRBV27 with TRBJ2-3; 10 bases align to TRBD2. Looked up from germline, CDR1 is MNHEY and CDR2 is SMNVEV (reference sequence). This CDR3 region has 16 residues. V dropped 5 bases and J dropped 1; count of bases not matched to a gene: 6. The chain's CDR3 is CASSVSAGGGTDTQYF. In DNA form, the CDR3 reads TGTGCCAGCAGTGTCTCAGCGGGAGGGGGCACAGATACGCAGTATTTT.

The chain has TRBV5-1 and TRBJ2-3, with 8 bases matching TRBD2. CDR1 and CDR2 (germline): SGHRS, YFSETQ. Trimming cost V 0 bases and J 2 bases; bases outside gene matches: 5. The CDR3 is 16 residues long. CDR3 sequence: CASSLAASGFTDTQYF. The CDR3 DNA sequence: TGCGCCAGCAGCTTGGCGGCTAGCGGGTTCACAGATACGCAGTATTTT. The full variable domain, with the rest looked up from reference TRBV5-1 and TRBJ2-3, is KAGVTQTPRYLIKTRGQQVTLSCSPISGHRSVSWYQQTPGQGLQFLFEYFSETQRNKGNFPGRFSGRQFSNSRSEMNVSTLELGDSALYLCASSLAASGFTDTQYFGPGTRLTVL.

This clone showed up just a few times. The CDR3 DNA sequence: TGTGCCAGCACGGCGGGCACTAGCACAGATACGCAGTATTTT. This encodes CASTAGTSTDTQYF. V is TRBV2 and J is TRBJ2-3; D is perhaps TRBD2 (5 bases). V lost 7 bases and J 0 bases, leaving 11 bases between the germline ends. Germline loops: CDR1 SNHLY, CDR2 FYNNEI. The CDR3 totals 14 residues.

This sequence joins TRBV7-8 and TRBJ1-2, with D maybe TRBD1 (6 bases). Germline V gene sequence: CDR1 SGHVS, CDR2 FQNEAQ. V lost 5 bases and J lost 5, with 9 bases in between. The CDR3 totals 12 residues. CDR3 residues: CASSTQGYGYTF. As DNA, the CDR3 is TGTGCCAGCAGCACCCAGGGGTATGGCTACACCTTC.

V and J are TRBV5-4 and TRBJ1-1, with D tentatively TRBD1 (6 bases). This CDR3 is 13 amino acids long. V lost 9 bases and J 0 bases, leaving 12 bases between the germline ends. Germline CDR1 reads SGHNT; CDR2 reads YYREEE (reference sequence). The CDR3 bases are TGTGCCACCCAAACAGGGTTGAACACTGAAGCTTTCTTT. Amino acids: CATQTGLNTEAFF.

The CDR3 loop is CASSEWAVGEAGELFF. CDR3 sequence (DNA): TGTGCCAGCAGTGAATGGGCAGTGGGGGAGGCCGGGGAGCTGTTTTTT. The chain couples TRBV25-1 to TRBJ2-2; perhaps TRBD2 as D (6 bases). The CDR3 loop spans 16 amino acids. Deletions cut 1 base from V and 6 bases from J, with 15 bases between. Germline assignment: CDR1 MGHDK and CDR2 SYGVNS.

The rearrangement uses TRBV25-1 and TRBJ2-1, with 10 bases that match TRBD1. Germline CDR1 MGHDK, CDR2 SYGVNS. The CDR3 consists of 14 residues. Unmatched junction bases numbered 13, after V lost 10 bases and J lost 10 bases. The DNA for the CDR3 is TGTGCCACCCAAATCAGACAGGGGGCGAGCGAGCAGTTCTTC. Translated, it gives CATQIRQGASEQFF.

This clone was observed a handful of times. J is TRBJ1-6 and V is TRBV7-9; D is possibly TRBD1 (6 bases). Deletions cut 5 bases from V and 7 bases from J, with 12 bases between. This CDR3 has 14 residues. The germline V gene encodes CDR1 SEHNR and CDR2 FQNEAQ (reference sequence). CDR3 in amino acids: CASSLGQPNSPLHF. In DNA form, the CDR3 reads TGTGCCAGCAGCCTCGGACAGCCAAATTCACCCCTCCACTTT.